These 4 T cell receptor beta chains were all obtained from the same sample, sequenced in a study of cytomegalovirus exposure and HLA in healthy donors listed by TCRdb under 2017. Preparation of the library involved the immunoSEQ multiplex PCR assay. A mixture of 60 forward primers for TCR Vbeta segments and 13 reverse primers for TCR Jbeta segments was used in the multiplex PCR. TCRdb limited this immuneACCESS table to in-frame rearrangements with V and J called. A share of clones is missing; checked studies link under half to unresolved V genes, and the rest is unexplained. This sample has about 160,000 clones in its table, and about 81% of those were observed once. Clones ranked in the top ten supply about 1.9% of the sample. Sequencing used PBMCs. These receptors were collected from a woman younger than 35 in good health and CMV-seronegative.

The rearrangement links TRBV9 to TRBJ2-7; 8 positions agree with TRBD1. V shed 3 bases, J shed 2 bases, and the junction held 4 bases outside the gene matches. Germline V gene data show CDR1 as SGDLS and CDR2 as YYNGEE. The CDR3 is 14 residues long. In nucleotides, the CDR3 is TGTGCCAGCAGCGAACGGACAGGGACCTACGAGCAGTACTTC. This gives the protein CASSERTGTYEQYF.

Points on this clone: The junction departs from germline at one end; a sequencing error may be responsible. For the CDR3, the DNA is TGTTCCAGCAGCCTAAGCCAGGGGCCCCAGCATTTT. Translated, it gives CSSSLSQGPQHF. The chain carries TRBV7-9 and TRBJ1-5; a possible D gene is TRBD1 (5 bases). The CDR3 consists of 12 residues. Germline-derived CDR1 and CDR2 are SEHNR and FQNEAQ (reference sequence).

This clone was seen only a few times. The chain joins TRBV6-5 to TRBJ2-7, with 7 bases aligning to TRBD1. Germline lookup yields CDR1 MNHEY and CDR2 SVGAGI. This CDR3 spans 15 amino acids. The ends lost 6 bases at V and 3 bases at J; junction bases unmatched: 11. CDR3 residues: CASSPVLTGVYEQYF. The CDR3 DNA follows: TGTGCCAGCAGCCCGGTCCTAACAGGGGTCTACGAGCAGTACTTC.

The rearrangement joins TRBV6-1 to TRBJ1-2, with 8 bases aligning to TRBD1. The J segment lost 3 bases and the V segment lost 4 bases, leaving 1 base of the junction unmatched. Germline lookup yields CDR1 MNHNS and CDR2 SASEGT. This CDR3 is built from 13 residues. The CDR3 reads CASSVDRDYGYTF. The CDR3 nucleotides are TGTGCCAGCAGTGTGGACAGGGACTATGGCTACACCTTC.